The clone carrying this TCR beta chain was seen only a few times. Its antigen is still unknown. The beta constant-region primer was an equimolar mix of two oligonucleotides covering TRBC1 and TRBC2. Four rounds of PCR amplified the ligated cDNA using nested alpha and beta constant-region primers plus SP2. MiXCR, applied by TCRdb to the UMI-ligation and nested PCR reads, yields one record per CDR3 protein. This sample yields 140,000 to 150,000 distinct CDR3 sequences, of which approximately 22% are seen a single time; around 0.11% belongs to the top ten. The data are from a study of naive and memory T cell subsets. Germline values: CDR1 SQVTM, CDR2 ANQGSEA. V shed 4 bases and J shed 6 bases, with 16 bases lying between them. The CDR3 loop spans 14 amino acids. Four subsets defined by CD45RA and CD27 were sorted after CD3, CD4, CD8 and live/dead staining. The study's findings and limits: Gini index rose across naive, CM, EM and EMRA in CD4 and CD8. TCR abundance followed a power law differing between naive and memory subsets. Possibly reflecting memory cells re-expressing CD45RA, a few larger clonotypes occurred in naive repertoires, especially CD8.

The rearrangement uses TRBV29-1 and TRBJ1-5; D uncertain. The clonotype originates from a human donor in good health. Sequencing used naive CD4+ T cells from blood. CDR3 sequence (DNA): TGCAGCGTTGCTCCAGGCCCCCCGGGTCAGCCCCAGCATTTT. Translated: CSVAPGPPGQPQHF.